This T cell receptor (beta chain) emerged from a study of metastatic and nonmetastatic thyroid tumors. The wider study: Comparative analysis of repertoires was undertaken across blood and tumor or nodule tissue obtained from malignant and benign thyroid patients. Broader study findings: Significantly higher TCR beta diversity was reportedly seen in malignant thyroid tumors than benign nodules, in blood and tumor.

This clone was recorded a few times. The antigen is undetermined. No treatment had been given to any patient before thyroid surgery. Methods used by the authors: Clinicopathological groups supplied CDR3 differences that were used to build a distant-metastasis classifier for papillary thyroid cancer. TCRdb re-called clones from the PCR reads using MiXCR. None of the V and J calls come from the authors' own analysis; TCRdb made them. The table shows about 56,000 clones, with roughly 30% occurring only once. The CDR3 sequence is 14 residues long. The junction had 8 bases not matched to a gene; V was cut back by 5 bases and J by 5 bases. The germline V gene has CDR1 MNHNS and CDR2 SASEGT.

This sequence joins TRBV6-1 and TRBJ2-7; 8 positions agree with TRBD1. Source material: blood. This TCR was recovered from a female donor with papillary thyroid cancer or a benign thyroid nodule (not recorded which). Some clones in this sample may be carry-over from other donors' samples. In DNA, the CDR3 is TGTGCCAGCAGTACGCCAGGGGGCGGCGACGAGCAGTACTTC. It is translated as CASSTPGGGDEQYF.